This is a list of T cell receptor beta chains from one sample in a study of blood T cells in healthy people across ages. TCRdb re-called the 5' RACE reads through MiXCR, storing one row per CDR3 protein. The sample has 1.4 million to 1.5 million distinct CDR3 sequences, around two fifths seen once. Sequences were obtained from blood. These receptors were taken from a woman between 18 and 29 years old in good health. Each CDR3 is given with its conserved first and last residue. D genes are given only for firm matches. The size entry is marked missing in some rows and otherwise reads once, few, many or a size class.

CASSPTSGGAGETQYF,TGTGCCAGCAGCCCAACTAGCGGGGGGGCTGGAGAGACCCAGTACTTC,-,TRBJ2-5,TRBD2,TRBV4-2
CSAPSTSGKAYEQYF,TGCAGTGCTCCGTCGACTAGCGGGAAAGCCTACGAGCAGTACTTC,-,TRBJ2-7,TRBD2,TRBV20-1
CACSHTETGANYEQYF,TGTGCCTGCAGCCACACAGAGACAGGGGCAAACTACGAGCAGTACTTC,-,TRBJ2-7,TRBD1,TRBV11-2
CSARGSGGSYEQYF,TGCAGTGCTAGAGGTAGCGGGGGCTCCTACGAGCAGTACTTC,-,TRBJ2-7,TRBD2,TRBV20-1
CASSLSQGGYNGQFF,TGCGCCAGCAGCTTGAGCCAGGGGGGCTACAATGGGCAGTTCTTC,-,TRBJ2-1,-,TRBV5-1
CASTPRTPGRQYF,TGTGCCAGCACTCCCCGGACACCCGGGAGGCAGTACTTC,-,TRBJ2-4,TRBD2,TRBV6-1
CASSLDGGGLYEQYF,TGTGCCAGCAGTCTCGATGGGGGTGGTCTCTACGAGCAGTACTTC,few,TRBJ2-7,-,TRBV6-1
CASSSEPRRTQYF,TGTGCCAGCAGTTCGGAACCGCGGAGGACCCAGTACTTC,few,TRBJ2-5,-,TRBV7-2
CASSEIIYGYTF,TGTGCCAGCAGTGAAATCATCTATGGCTACACCTTC,-,TRBJ1-2,-,TRBV6-1
CAARRGMGTEAFF,TGTGCCGCCCGAAGGGGGATGGGAACTGAAGCTTTCTTT,-,TRBJ1-1,-,TRBV7-3
CASSDSGDVTQYF,TGTGCCAGCAGCGATTCCGGCGATGTGACCCAGTACTTC,-,TRBJ2-5,-,TRBV7-9
CASSVDLPDTQYF,TGTGCCAGCAGCGTGGACCTCCCTGATACGCAGTATTTT,-,TRBJ2-3,-,TRBV7-3
CSVGGVAGELFF,TGCAGCGTGGGGGGGGTGGCCGGGGAGCTGTTTTTT,-,TRBJ2-2,TRBD2,TRBV29-1
CASSIRLAGGYDTQYF,TGTGCCAGCAGTATACGACTAGCGGGGGGGTACGATACGCAGTATTTT,-,TRBJ2-3,TRBD2,TRBV12-3/TRBV12-4
CASSLRDSNTGELFF,TGTGCCAGCAGCCTACGGGACTCCAACACCGGGGAGCTGTTTTTT,-,TRBJ2-2,-,TRBV27
CASSPVSGGGYNEQFF,TGTGCCAGCTCACCGGTCTCAGGGGGCGGCTACAATGAGCAGTTCTTC,-,TRBJ2-1,TRBD1,TRBV18
CSAWDTGGYTF,TGCAGTGCGTGGGATACCGGCGGCTACACCTTC,few,TRBJ1-2,-,TRBV20-1
CASSWGTGGQEQYF,TGCGCCAGCAGCTGGGGGACAGGGGGGCAAGAGCAGTACTTC,-,TRBJ2-5,TRBD1,TRBV5-1
CASSPTDRFNEKLFF,TGTGCCAGCAGTCCTACGGACAGGTTTAATGAAAAACTGTTTTTT,-,TRBJ1-4,TRBD1,TRBV6-1
CASSLAGLPSYNEQFF,TGCGCCAGCAGCTTGGCGGGACTCCCCTCCTACAATGAGCAGTTCTTC,-,TRBJ2-1,-,TRBV5-1
CASSSWDRGTEAFF,TGTGCCAGCAGCTCATGGGACAGGGGTACCGAAGCTTTCTTT,-,TRBJ1-1,TRBD1,TRBV7-3
CASGLVLGLAGGGSYNEQFF,TGTGCTAGTGGTTTGGTACTAGGTCTAGCGGGAGGCGGCTCCTACAATGAGCAGTTCTTC,-,TRBJ2-1,TRBD2,TRBV12-5